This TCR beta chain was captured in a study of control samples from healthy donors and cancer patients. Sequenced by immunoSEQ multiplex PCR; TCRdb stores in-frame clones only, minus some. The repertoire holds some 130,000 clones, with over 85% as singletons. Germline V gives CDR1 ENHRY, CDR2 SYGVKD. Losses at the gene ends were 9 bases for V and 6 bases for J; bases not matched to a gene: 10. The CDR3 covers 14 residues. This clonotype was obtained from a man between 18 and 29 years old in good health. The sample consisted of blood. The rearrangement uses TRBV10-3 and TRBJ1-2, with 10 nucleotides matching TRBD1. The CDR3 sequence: CAMPTGGEADGYTF. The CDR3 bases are TGTGCCATGCCGACAGGGGGCGAAGCTGATGGCTACACCTTC.